This passage covers 9 T cell receptor beta chains from one sample sequenced in a study of shared clonotypes between healthy human individuals. The assay was immunoSEQ multiplex PCR, and TCRdb's table has in-frame clones only and misses some. In the table there are some 1 million clones, around 74% of which are singletons. What was sequenced was memory CD4+ T cells sorted from blood. Subset meaning: CD45RA-negative fraction. These receptor sequences come from a man younger than 35 in good health.

About this clone: Other DNA sequences from this sample encode an identical CDR3 as well. This sequence joins TRBV5-1 and TRBJ2-1; no clear D gene. Germline CDR1 SGHRS, CDR2 YFSETQ. Between the trimmed V and J ends, which lost 0 bases and 1 base, there was a span of 5 bases. The CDR3 runs 14 residues. The CDR3 DNA is TGCGCCAGCAGCTTGGGGACGTCCTACAATGAGCAGTTCTTC. Amino acids: CASSLGTSYNEQFF.

The genes are TRBV6-5 and TRBJ2-4; 8 bases are shared with TRBD1. Germline CDR1 and CDR2: MNHEY and SVGAGI. V was pared by 2 bases and J by 6 bases, with 6 bases of the junction left unmatched. The CDR3 has 15 residues. The CDR3 loop is CASSYGQGRRNIQYF. The CDR3 DNA sequence: TGTGCCAGCAGTTACGGACAGGGCCGCAGAAACATTCAGTACTTC.

The rearrangement links TRBV2 to TRBJ2-2; the D gene is possibly TRBD1 (6 bases). The germline V gene has CDR1 SNHLY and CDR2 FYNNEI. CDR3 length: 15 residues. V was clipped by 7 bases and J by 1 base, with 13 bases between them. CDR3 nucleotide sequence: TGTGCCAGCAACAAGGGGGTGATGAACACCGGGGAGCTGTTTTTT. This translates into CASNKGVMNTGELFF.

The chain uses TRBV11-2 and TRBJ2-1; D may be TRBD2 (5 bases). The CDR3 is 15 amino acids. CDR1 is SGHAT, CDR2 FQNNGV, per germline. V lost 7 bases to trimming and J lost 5 bases, with 18 bases between them. The CDR3 nucleotides read TGTGCCAGCATCAAAGGGTCTAGCCGGCACAATGAGCAGTTCTTC. Translated, it gives CASIKGSSRHNEQFF.

The chain joins TRBV7-2 to TRBJ2-7; D is ambiguous. The CDR3 contains 15 residues. Trimming stripped 5 bases from V and 0 bases from J, with 14 bases between. CDR1 is SGHTA and CDR2 is FQGNSA in the germline V gene. The CDR3, as DNA: TGTGCCAGCAGCCGCGGCGGTCCCACCTCCTACGAGCAGTACTTC. This encodes CASSRGGPTSYEQYF. The full variable domain, in which reference TRBV7-2 and TRBJ2-7 provide the parts outside the CDR3, is GAGVSQSPSNKVTEKGKDVELRCDPISGHTALYWYRQSLGQGLEFLIYFQGNSAPDKSGLPSDRFSAERTGGSVSTLTIQRTQQEDSAVYLCASSRGGPTSYEQYFGPGTRLTVT.

This chain uses TRBV29-1 with TRBJ2-5; no clear D gene. This CDR3 has 13 amino acids. CDR1 is SQVTM, CDR2 ANQGSEA, per germline. V lost 4 bases, J lost 1 base, and 10 bases lay in between. In DNA form, the CDR3 reads TGCAGCGTTGGTTTCAGCCTCCAAGAGACCCAGTACTTC. Residues: CSVGFSLQETQYF. Looking up the rest from reference TRBV29-1 and TRBJ2-5 gives the full variable domain: SAVISQKPSRDICQRGTSLTIQCQVDSQVTMMFWYRQQPGQSLTLIATANQGSEATYESGFVIDKFPISRPNLTFSTLTVSNMSPEDSSIYLCSVGFSLQETQYFGPGTRLLVL.

This clone was observed once. The chain uses TRBV5-1 and TRBJ2-7; D call uncertain. The V gene lost 0 bases and the J gene lost 4 bases, with 11 bases spanning the gap. Germline V CDR1 and CDR2: SGHRS, YFSETQ. CDR3 size: 14 residues. CDR3 DNA sequence: TGCGCCAGCAGCTTGGACCCCGACCGTTACGAGCAGTACTTC. This translates into CASSLDPDRYEQYF.

The chain combines TRBV14 with TRBJ2-2; 9 bases are shared with TRBD2. V trimming: 3 bases; J trimming: 3 bases; junction bases outside the gene matches: 5. Germline V gene sequence: CDR1 SGHDN, CDR2 FVKESK. This CDR3 spans 16 amino acids. The DNA of the CDR3 is TGTGCCAGCAGCCAGTCCTTAGCGGGAGACACCGGGGAGCTGTTTTTT. Translation: CASSQSLAGDTGELFF.

The chain links TRBV6-6 to TRBJ2-5; no reliable D call. V was cut by 11 bases and J by 1 base, with 17 bases left in between. This CDR3 region has 14 residues. The V gene's germline CDR1 is MNHNY and CDR2 SVGAGI (reference sequence). This CDR3 reads CACRRSFGQETQYF. DNA of the CDR3: TGTGCCTGCCGCAGGAGCTTCGGCCAAGAGACCCAGTACTTC.